This TCR beta chain was retrieved from a study of vaccination effects on CD4 cells after COVID-19 (dated 2022 in TCRdb). Looking at the study overall: Post-vaccine samples across the study were collected a median of 72 days after the second dose, with a range of 14 to 241. SARS-CoV-2 spike-specific CD4+ TCR repertoires from before and after mRNA vaccination were compared in COVID-19 convalescent patients and in infection-naive vaccine recipients. A total of ten to eleven COVID-19 convalescent patients and several SARS-CoV-2-naive healthy vaccine recipients were included in the full study. In the study, cultures from other donors were sequenced using the Oncomine TCR Beta short-read assay on an Illumina iSeq 100. Paper-wide results and their limitations: In healthy vaccine recipients, vaccine-induced clones were almost all SARS-CoV-2 mono-reactive, with only 1 of 255 being cross-reactive with common cold coronaviruses. At late post-vaccination timepoints, both infection-induced and vaccine-induced clones showed marked clonal contraction, consistent with waning T cell responses. The study was limited by a small number of convalescent patients and lacked early post-infection timepoints.

The ViraFEST assay stimulated PBMC with viral peptide pools and then used TCR sequencing to identify antigen-specific CD4+ T cell clonotypes by expansion. After roughly 11 days of culture, CD4+ T cells were isolated with the EasySep CD4+ T cell isolation kit. Each participant got two doses of an mRNA SARS-CoV-2 vaccine, either BNT162b2 or mRNA-1273. Negative nucleocapsid antibody results before and after vaccination confirmed that the healthy vaccine recipients had no prior SARS-CoV-2 infection. About 2.1 million PBMC per well were cultured in IMDM with 5% human AB serum, roughly 10 IU/ml IL-2 and gentamicin, plus 10 ug/ml peptides. Half of the culture medium was replaced with fresh IL-2-containing medium on days 3 and 7. Unless noted otherwise, every peptide stimulation condition was grown in triplicate wells. PBMC were separated from whole blood using Ficoll-Paque Plus gradient centrifugation and were then either cryopreserved at -140C or used fresh. The overlapping peptide pools covered the spike proteins of SARS-CoV-2 as well as those of the common cold coronaviruses HCoV-NL63, HCoV-OC43 and HCoV-229E. The QIAamp micro DNA kit was used to extract genomic DNA from the cultured CD4+ T cells.

Receptors were amplified or captured by the immunoSEQ multiplex PCR assay. TCR beta CDR3 sequencing was performed on DNA from the cultured, isolated CD4+ T cells. As for the authors' bioinformatics: Non-productive TCR sequences were discarded, and reads were trimmed to the CDR3 region, with only CDR3s of 7 or more amino acids retained. The MANAFEST web app was used to identify antigen-specific clonotypes by comparing expansion in peptide wells with expansion in reference cultures. Positive clones required FDR<0.05 expansion versus reference and all other wells, odds ratio above 5, and frequency above 0.1% in two replicate wells. A clonotype was defined as cross-reactive if the clonotype was significantly expanded both in SARS-CoV-2 spike wells and in at least one common cold coronavirus spike condition. CDR3 similarity was assessed by Levenshtein distance with the stringdist R package, and unrooted trees were built with ape in R 3.6.1. This immuneACCESS table, as held by TCRdb, lists in-frame sequences with V and J called but not all clones. Of the missing ones, under half trace to an unresolved V gene in checked studies; the others have no known cause. The V and J calls and clone size come from that table; D and trimming were worked out from the DNA. The sample data list about 59,000 clones, and 75% to 85% of these were observed just once. The ten largest clonotypes hold roughly 2% of the sample.

CDR3 length: 17 amino acids, cysteine to phenylalanine. Of all the DNA, just the CDR3 is kept, 51 bases in frame from base 1. CDR1 SGHRS and CDR2 YFSETQ are derived from the germline V gene. V is shortened by 1 base, J by 1 base, and the region joining them spans 15 bases. Regarding this clone: Its binding antigen is unknown. Per-base qualities were not stored, and no clone one base away is much larger.

The source was CD4+ T cells from PBMCs cultured with HCoV-OC43 spike peptides, collected after COVID-19 vaccination. Explained via the paper, the cell subset or site label denotes: HCoV-OC43 spike overlapping peptide pool stimulation. Rearrangement joined TRBV5-1 to TRBJ2-1, with the D gene tentatively TRBD1 or TRBD2, based on 6 matching bases in each. This clonotype originated in a human donor who received a COVID-19 vaccine. The CDR3 protein: CASSLIQGGGSYNEQFF. The bases are TGCGCCAGCAGCTTGATACAGGGAGGAGGGTCCTACAATGAGCAGTTCTTC.